What follows is one TCR beta chain and its context. The protocol was immunoSEQ multiplex PCR, while the TCRdb copy is restricted to in-frame clones and leaves out a portion. The sample carries more than 90,000 clones, around 90% recorded once. Noted time point: peripheral blood 6 weeks after treatment start. These data are taken from a study of PD-L1 blockade in urothelial cancer. The V segment lost 4 bases and the J segment 2 bases; nucleotides outside the gene matches: 5. The CDR3 loop spans 15 amino acids. Germline-derived CDR1 and CDR2 are SGHRS and YFSETQ. The origin of this receptor is a man aged 55 to 70 with urothelial cancer. The sequenced sample was PBMCs, obtained around atezolizumab (anti-PD-L1) treatment. This sequence joins TRBV5-1 and TRBJ2-1, with 8 bases identical to TRBD2. CDR3 amino acids: CASSGAGGPYNEQFF. CDR3 sequence (DNA): TGCGCCAGCAGCGGGGCGGGGGGCCCCTACAATGAGCAGTTCTTC.